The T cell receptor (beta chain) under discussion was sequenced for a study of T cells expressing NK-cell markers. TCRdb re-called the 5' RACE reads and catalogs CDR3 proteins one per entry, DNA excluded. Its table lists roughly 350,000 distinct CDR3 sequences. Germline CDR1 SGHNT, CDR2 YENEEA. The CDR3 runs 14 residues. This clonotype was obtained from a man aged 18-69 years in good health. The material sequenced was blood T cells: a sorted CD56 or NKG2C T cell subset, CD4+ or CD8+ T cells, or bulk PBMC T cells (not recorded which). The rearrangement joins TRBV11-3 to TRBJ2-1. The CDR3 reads CASSLSRPYNEQFF.